Included here is one TCR beta chain sequence, with context. Its antigen is not identified. This sample stems from a study of graft-versus-host responses after intestinal transplantation. Study as a whole: Grafts were multivisceral, liver-intestinal, or isolated intestinal. Anti-thymocyte globulin induction preceded roughly 3 years of tacrolimus and steroid maintenance in all recipients.

The CDR3 loop spans 14 amino acids. The trim removed 4 bases at V and 2 bases at J, leaving 2 bases unmatched. The germline gives CDR1 LNHDA, CDR2 SQIVND (reference sequence). Profiling relied on immunoSEQ multiplex PCR, and the TCRdb table lists in-frame clones only, not all of them. The sample consists of fewer than 95,000 clones, just under 95% of them appearing once. Study-wide points: GvH clones turned up in recipient marrow; some had shown up first in ileum or blood. Within allografts, high graft-versus-host to host-versus-graft clonal ratios were seen among patients with graft-donor T cell macrochimerism.

This chain joins TRBV19 and TRBJ1-2; 9 nucleotides agree with TRBD1. Here the sequenced sample was unstimulated CD8+ T cells sorted from spleen or lymph node cells, taken before transplant. This receptor was taken from a human donor who was the organ donor for an intestinal transplant. The CDR3 nucleotides are TGTGCCAGTAGTACTGGGACAGGGAACTATGGCTACACCTTC. It codes for CASSTGTGNYGYTF.